The following is a T cell receptor (beta chain) sequence with its context. No antigen is known for it. No quality values exist for individual bases; no much larger clone is one base distant. The data were taken from a study of shared clonotypes between healthy human individuals (TCRdb year 2020). Some background on the complete study: The cohort comprised two women and a few men aged 18 to 49 years. For each donor, CD4 naive and CD4 memory were each given three plates, CD8 naive was given two plates, and CD8 memory was given one plate. To estimate repertoire size and how much clonotypes are shared between individuals, the study performed deep sequencing of blood TCR repertoires from roughly five healthy adults. Libraries were prepared and TCR repertoires were sequenced by different laboratories using diverse techniques, in order to increase sequencing depth and limit assay-specific biases. Each donor's leukapheresis produced roughly between about 0.8 and 10 billion PBMCs. Study-wide conclusions, independent of this receptor: The genetic and exposure-history diversity represented was limited by the small number of donors. Based on pairwise subsampling, the degree of clonotype sharing among donors was expected to be affected by sequencing depth. Rarefaction of sorted-subset datasets indicated incomplete sequencing despite the large sequencing depth. Sampling was restricted to blood, and TCR repertoires in tissue are likely to differ from TCR repertoires in blood. Compared with non-shared clonotypes, the clonotypes found in all four sorted-subset donors had higher generation probabilities. Approximately 4.8% of naive CD4, 3.5% of naive CD8, 2.3% of memory CD4, and roughly 0.4% of memory CD8 clonotypes were shared across several donors. Larger estimated clonotype richness was generally found for naive subsets than for memory subsets.

The CDR3 covers 14 residues, taking in both the cysteine and the phenylalanine. The DNA shown is the 42-base CDR3, in frame from base 1. CDR1 and CDR2 (MGHRA, YSYEKL) derive from the germline V gene. V is trimmed back by 3 bases and J by 4 bases, and the junction contains 2 bases that no gene match accounts for. The donors were healthy, HIV-negative adults who had no recently reported acute infections or vaccinations. All donors were Caucasian adults living in Nashville, Tennessee, USA. CD4+ T cells were enriched through magnetic negative selection, after which naive cells were positively selected on CD45RA and the remaining negative fraction served as the memory subset. After blood collection by leukapheresis, PBMCs were isolated using Ficoll-Histopaque density gradient centrifugation and then cryopreserved in the vapor phase of liquid nitrogen. Analytical flow cytometry was used to check the purity and quantity of each magnetically sorted T cell population. Genomic DNA was isolated from each sorted fraction and quantified by UV absorbance on a Nanodrop 2000c.

Using the deep immunoSEQ assay, multiplex PCR amplified TCR CDR3 regions from genomic DNA. Extracted genomic DNA from each cell subset was distributed evenly across all wells of several immunoSEQ 96-well plates, and each plate was treated as a replicate. For sorted subsets, around 200 ng genomic DNA, equal to 25,000 to 35,000 T cell genomes, was loaded into each replicate PCR. Purified libraries were quantified with a Qubit 3.0 fluorometer, sized on a Bioanalyzer 2100, and re-quantified with the KAPA Library Quantification kit. Every immunoSEQ 96-well plate was sequenced on a separate single-read 150-cycle Illumina NextSeq 550 flow cell. The paper's processing steps were these. The immunoSEQ output contained only junctional sequences without quality scores, so filtering could not match that applied to full-length reads. Sequences were annotated with PyIR, a Python wrapper for IgBLAST v1.9, and V/J genes and CDR3 were assigned using IMGT germline references. Any read was removed if the V/J assignment was weak (E-value above 1e-6), the CDR3 was missing, or the read contained stop codons, out-of-frame junctions, or ambiguous translated residues. V3J clonotypes were defined as sequences sharing the same inferred V gene, J gene, and CDR3 amino acid sequence. To compute the percentage overlap between repertoires, the number of shared unique clonotypes was divided by the size of the smaller repertoire. Richness of each repertoire was evaluated using RTK rarefaction, the Chao1 estimator, and Recon v2.1 estimates of unobserved clonotypes. Generation probabilities were computed with OLGA for all TCRbeta clonotypes obtained by the gDNA method from a handful of donors. The clones in this table, taken by TCRdb from immuneACCESS, are in-frame only. Not every clone is retained; where verified, under half of the shortfall comes from an unresolved V gene, and the cause of the rest is unknown. V, J and clone size are those of that table, while D and trimming were read from the DNA. Present in this sample are about 2 million clones, 85% to 95% of which were seen just once. 0.13% of the sample is held by the ten biggest clonotypes.

The TCR comes from a man aged 18-30 years in good health. This chain joins TRBV4-1 to TRBJ1-4; TRBD1 aligns with 7 central bases. The sequenced sample was naive CD4+ T cells sorted from blood. What the cell subset or site label conveys for this sample: CD45RA+ positively selected. The base sequence is TGCGCCAGCAGCCAGACAGGGATTAATGAAAAACTGTTTTTT. This translates into CASSQTGINEKLFF.